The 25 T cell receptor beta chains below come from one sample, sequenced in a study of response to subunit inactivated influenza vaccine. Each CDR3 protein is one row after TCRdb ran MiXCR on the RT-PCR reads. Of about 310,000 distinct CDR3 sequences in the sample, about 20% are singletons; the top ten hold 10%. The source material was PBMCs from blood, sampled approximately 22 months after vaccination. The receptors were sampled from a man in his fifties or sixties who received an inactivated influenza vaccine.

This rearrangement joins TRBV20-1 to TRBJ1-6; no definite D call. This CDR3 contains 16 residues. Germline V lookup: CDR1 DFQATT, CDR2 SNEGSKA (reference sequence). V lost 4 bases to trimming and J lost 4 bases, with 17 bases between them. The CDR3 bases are TGCAGTGCTACAAGAGCGGAGTTTGTGTATAATTCACCCCTCCACTTT. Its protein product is CSATRAEFVYNSPLHF.

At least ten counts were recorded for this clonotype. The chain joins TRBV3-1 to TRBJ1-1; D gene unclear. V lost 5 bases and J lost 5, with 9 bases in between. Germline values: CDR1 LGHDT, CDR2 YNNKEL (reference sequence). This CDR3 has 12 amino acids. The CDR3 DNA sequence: TGTGCCAGCAGCACACGAAAGACTGAAGCTTTCTTT. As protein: CASSTRKTEAFF. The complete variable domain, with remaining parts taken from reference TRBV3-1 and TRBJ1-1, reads DTAVSQTPKYLVTQMGNDKSIKCEQNLGHDTMYWYKQDSKKFLKIMFSYNNKELIINETVPNRFSPKSPDKAHLNLHINSLELGDSAVYFCASSTRKTEAFFGQGTRLTVV.

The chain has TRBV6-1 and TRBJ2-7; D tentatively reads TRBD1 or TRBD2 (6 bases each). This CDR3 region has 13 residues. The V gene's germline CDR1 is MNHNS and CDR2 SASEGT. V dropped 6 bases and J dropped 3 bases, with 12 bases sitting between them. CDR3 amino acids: CASRRGGNYEQYF. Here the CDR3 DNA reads TGTGCCAGCAGACGAGGGGGGAACTACGAGCAGTACTTC.

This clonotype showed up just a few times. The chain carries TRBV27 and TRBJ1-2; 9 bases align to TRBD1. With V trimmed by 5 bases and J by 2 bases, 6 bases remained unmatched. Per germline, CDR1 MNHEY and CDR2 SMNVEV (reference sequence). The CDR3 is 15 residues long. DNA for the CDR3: TGTGCCAGCAGTATAGGGACAGGGTCAAACTATGGCTACACCTTC. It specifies CASSIGTGSNYGYTF.

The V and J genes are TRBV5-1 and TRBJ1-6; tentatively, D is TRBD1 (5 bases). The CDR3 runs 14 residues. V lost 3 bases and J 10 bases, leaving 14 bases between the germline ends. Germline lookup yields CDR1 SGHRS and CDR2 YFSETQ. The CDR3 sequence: CASSSSGRKSPLHF. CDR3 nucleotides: TGCGCCAGCAGCTCGTCAGGGAGGAAGTCACCCCTCCACTTT.

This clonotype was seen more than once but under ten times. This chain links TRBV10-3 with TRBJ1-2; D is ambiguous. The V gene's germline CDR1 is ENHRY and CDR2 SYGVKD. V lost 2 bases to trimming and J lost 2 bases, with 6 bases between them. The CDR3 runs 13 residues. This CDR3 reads CAISEGKNYGYTF. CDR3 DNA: TGTGCCATCAGTGAGGGGAAAAACTATGGCTACACCTTC.

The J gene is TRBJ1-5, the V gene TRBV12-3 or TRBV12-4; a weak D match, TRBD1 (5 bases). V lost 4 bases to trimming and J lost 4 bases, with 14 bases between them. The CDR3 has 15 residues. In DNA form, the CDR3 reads TGTGCCAGCAGTTCTCACGGGGACGGTAATCAGCCCCAGCATTTT. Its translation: CASSSHGDGNQPQHF.

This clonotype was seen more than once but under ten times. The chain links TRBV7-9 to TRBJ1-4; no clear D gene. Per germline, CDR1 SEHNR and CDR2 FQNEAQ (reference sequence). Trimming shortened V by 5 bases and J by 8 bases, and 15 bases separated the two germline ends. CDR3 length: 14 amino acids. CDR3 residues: CASSPSGIDEKLFF. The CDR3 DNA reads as TGTGCCAGCAGCCCCTCGGGAATCGACGAAAAACTGTTTTTT.

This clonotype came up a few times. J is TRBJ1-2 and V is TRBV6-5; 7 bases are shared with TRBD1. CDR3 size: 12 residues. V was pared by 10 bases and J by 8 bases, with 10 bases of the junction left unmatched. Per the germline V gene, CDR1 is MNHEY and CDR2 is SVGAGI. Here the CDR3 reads CATEGARGGYTF. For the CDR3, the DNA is TGTGCCACCGAGGGGGCTAGAGGAGGCTACACCTTC.

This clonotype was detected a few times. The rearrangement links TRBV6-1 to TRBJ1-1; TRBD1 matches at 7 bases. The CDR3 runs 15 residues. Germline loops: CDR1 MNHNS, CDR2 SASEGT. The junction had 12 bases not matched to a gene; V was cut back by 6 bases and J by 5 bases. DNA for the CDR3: TGTGCCAGCAGACTGGATCAGGGGGGAGGAACTGAAGCTTTCTTT. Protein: CASRLDQGGGTEAFF.

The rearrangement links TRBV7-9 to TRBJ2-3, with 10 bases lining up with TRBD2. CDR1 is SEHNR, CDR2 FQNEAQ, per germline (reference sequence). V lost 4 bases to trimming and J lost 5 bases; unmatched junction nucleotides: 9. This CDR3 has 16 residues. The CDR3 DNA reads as TGTGCCAGCAGCTGGCCTCTAGCGGGGGTTGGAGATACGCAGTATTTT. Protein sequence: CASSWPLAGVGDTQYF.

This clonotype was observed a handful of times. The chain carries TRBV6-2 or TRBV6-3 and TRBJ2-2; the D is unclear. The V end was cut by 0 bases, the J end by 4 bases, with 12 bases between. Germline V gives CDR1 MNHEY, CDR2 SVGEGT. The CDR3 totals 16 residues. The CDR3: CASSYSRTNPTGELFF. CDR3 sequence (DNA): TGTGCCAGCAGTTACTCTCGGACCAACCCCACCGGGGAGCTGTTTTTT.

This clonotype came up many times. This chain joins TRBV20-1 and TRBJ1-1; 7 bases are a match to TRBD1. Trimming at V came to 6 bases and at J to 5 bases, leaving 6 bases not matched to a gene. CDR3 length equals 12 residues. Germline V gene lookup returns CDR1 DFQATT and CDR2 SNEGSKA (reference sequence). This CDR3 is CSATGTATEAFF. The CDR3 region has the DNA TGCAGTGCCACCGGGACAGCTACTGAAGCTTTCTTT.

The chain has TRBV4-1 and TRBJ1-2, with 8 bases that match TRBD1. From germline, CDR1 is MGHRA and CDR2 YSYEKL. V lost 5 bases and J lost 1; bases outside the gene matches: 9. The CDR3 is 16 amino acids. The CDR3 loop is CASSVTGAKSNYGYTF. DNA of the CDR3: TGCGCCAGCAGCGTGACAGGGGCCAAAAGTAACTATGGCTACACCTTC.

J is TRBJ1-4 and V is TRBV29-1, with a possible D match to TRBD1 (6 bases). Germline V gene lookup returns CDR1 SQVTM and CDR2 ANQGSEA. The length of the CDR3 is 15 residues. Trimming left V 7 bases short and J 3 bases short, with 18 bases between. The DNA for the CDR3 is TGCAGCGCGACTGGGACCGCAGGGGCTAATGAAAAACTGTTTTTT. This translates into CSATGTAGANEKLFF.

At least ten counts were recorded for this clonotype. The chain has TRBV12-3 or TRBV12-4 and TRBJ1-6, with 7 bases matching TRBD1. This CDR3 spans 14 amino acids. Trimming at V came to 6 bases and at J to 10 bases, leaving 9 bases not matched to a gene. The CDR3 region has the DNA TGTGCCAGCAGGAAGACAGGGATGGGCTCACCCCTCCACTTT. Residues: CASRKTGMGSPLHF.

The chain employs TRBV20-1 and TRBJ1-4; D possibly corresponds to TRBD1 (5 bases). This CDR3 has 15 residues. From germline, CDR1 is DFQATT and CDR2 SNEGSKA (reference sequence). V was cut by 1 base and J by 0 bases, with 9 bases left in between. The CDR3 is CSARAPGATNEKLFF. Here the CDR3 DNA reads TGCAGTGCTAGAGCCCCGGGGGCAACTAATGAAAAACTGTTTTTT.

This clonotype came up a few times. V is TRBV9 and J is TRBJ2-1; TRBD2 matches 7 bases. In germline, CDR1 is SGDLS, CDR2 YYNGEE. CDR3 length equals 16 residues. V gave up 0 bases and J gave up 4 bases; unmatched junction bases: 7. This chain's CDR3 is CASSVAGASGYNEQFF. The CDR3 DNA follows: TGTGCCAGCAGCGTAGCCGGGGCTAGCGGTTACAATGAGCAGTTCTTC.

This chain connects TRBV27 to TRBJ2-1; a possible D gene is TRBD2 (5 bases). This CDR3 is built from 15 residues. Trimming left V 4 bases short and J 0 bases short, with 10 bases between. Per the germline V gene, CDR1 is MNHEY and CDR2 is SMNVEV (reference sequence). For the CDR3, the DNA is TGTGCCAGCAGTTCCGGACTTAGCTCCTACAATGAGCAGTTCTTC. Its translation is CASSSGLSSYNEQFF.

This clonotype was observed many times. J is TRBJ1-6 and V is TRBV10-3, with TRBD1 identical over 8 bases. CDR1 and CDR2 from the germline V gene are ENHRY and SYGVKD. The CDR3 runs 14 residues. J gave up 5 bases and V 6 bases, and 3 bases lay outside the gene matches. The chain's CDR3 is CAIRGQADNSPLHF. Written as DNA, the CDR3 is TGTGCCATCAGGGGACAGGCGGATAATTCACCCCTCCACTTT.

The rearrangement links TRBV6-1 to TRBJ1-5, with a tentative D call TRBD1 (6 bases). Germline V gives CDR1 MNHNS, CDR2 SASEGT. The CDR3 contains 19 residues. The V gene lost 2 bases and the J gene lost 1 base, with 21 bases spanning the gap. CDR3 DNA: TGTGCCAGCAGTGAAATACTAACAGCGGGGGGCAGAAGCAATCAGCCCCAGCATTTT. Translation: CASSEILTAGGRSNQPQHF.

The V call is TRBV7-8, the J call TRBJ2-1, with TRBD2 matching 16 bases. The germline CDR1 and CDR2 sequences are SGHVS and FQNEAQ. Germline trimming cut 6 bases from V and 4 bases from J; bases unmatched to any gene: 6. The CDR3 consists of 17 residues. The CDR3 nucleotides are TGTGCCAGCAGGCCGGGACTAGCGGGGGGGCTGTACAATGAGCAGTTCTTC. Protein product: CASRPGLAGGLYNEQFF. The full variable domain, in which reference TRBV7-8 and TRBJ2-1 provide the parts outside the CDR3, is GAGVSQSPRYKVAKRGQDVALRCDPISGHVSLFWYQQALGQGPEFLTYFQNEAQLDKSGLPSDRFFAERPEGSVSTLKIQRTQQEDSAVYLCASRPGLAGGLYNEQFFGPGTRLTVL.

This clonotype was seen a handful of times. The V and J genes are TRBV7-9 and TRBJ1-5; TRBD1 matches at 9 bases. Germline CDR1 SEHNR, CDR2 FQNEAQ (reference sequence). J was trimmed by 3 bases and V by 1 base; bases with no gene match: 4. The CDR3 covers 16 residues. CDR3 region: CASSLGGTGTNQPQHF. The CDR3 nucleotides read TGTGCCAGCAGCTTAGGCGGGACAGGGACCAATCAGCCCCAGCATTTT.

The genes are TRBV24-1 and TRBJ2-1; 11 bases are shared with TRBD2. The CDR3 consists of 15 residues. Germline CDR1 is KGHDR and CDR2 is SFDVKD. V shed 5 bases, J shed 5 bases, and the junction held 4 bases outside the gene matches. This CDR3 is CATSGVTSGNNEQFF. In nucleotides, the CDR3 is TGTGCCACCAGTGGTGTGACTAGCGGGAACAATGAGCAGTTCTTC.

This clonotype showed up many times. In DNA form, the CDR3 reads TGCAGCGTTGAAAGGCAGAACACCGGGGAGCTGTTTTTT. Its translation is CSVERQNTGELFF. The chain is built from TRBV29-1 and TRBJ2-2; no reliable D call. The V gene's germline CDR1 is SQVTM and CDR2 ANQGSEA. V was trimmed by 2 bases and J by 1 base, leaving 5 bases between them. The CDR3 extends over 13 amino acids.